The rows below give T cell receptor beta chains drawn from one sample of a study of cytomegalovirus exposure and HLA in healthy donors. The assay was immunoSEQ multiplex PCR, and TCRdb's table has in-frame clones only and misses some. Here the sample spans 150,000 to 200,000 clones, 84% being singletons. Specimen: PBMCs. The receptors were gathered from a boy younger than 18 in good health and CMV-seronegative. CDR3s leave out the opening cysteine and the closing phenylalanine or tryptophan. Each record gives: J gene, V gene, CDR3 protein.

J: TRBJ2-7; V: TRBV7-6; CDR3: ASSATSGGSYEQY
J: TRBJ2-1; V: TRBV7-8; CDR3: ASSLESYNEQF
J: TRBJ1-5; V: TRBV28; CDR3: ASRSPGLKEGNQPQH
J: TRBJ1-1; V: TRBV19; CDR3: ASSMDRPGGGTEAF
J: TRBJ2-1; V: TRBV20-1; CDR3: SANQVNEQF
J: TRBJ2-5; V: TRBV28; CDR3: ASSLGPLGGSETQY
J: TRBJ2-3; V: TRBV5-1; CDR3: ASSLEQASTDTQY
J: TRBJ1-2; V: TRBV6-5; CDR3: ASSSNRGHVYGYT
J: TRBJ1-1; V: TRBV14; CDR3: ASSPLGGAYTEAF
J: TRBJ2-3; V: TRBV27; CDR3: ASSTGRVQDTQY
J: TRBJ1-4; V: TRBV29-1; CDR3: SGLTAINEGLF
J: TRBJ2-3; V: TRBV6-4; CDR3: ASNVGQGDGEGSDTQY
J: TRBJ2-2; V: TRBV11-3; CDR3: ASSFKGGGATGELF
J: TRBJ1-3; V: TRBV5-1; CDR3: ASSPEVTGNTIY
J: TRBJ2-7; V: TRBV11-2; CDR3: ASSLLKGGRASEQY
J: TRBJ2-5; V: TRBV28; CDR3: ASSFPLSTSGREETQY
J: TRBJ2-7; V: TRBV5-4; CDR3: ASSLGTSGSYEQY
J: TRBJ2-1; V: TRBV13; CDR3: ASSPSTSGGGSYNEQF
J: TRBJ2-1; V: TRBV15; CDR3: ATSLWGLRF
J: TRBJ1-1; V: TRBV9; CDR3: ASSASGREKGTEAF
J: TRBJ1-1; V: TRBV6-1; CDR3: ASSETGGATEAF
J: TRBJ2-3; V: TRBV5-1; CDR3: ASSLVGLTDTQY